Shown below are 3 T cell receptor beta chains from a single sample sequenced in a study of Ad26.COV2.S vaccination and SARS-CoV-2 variants. Treatment noted: 19 received Ad26.COV2.S at low or high dose, single or two shots; 5 received placebo; per-sample allocation not given. At day 63 after the first vaccine or placebo injection, samples were drawn. Method: immunoSEQ multiplex PCR; TCRdb's copy keeps in-frame clones and lacks some. The data show a few hundred thousand clones, about 80% seen once. The specimen comprised peripheral blood, sampled in a trial of Ad26.COV2.S vaccine versus placebo. All receptors come from a person aged 18-65 years who received the Ad26.COV2.S COVID-19 vaccine or a placebo.

CDR3 sequence: CASSQRGNTGELFF. The CDR3 DNA follows: TGTGCCAGCAGTCAGCGGGGGAACACCGGGGAGCTGTTTTTT. The chain links TRBV6-5 to TRBJ2-2, with 7 positions matching TRBD2. CDR1 is MNHEY, CDR2 SVGAGI, per germline. The ends lost 5 bases at V and 1 base at J; junction bases unmatched: 1. CDR3 length: 14 residues.

This clone was found a few times. The chain uses TRBV6-6 and TRBJ2-3; perhaps D is TRBD1 or TRBD2 (5 bases each). The V and J ends lost 7 bases and 8 bases respectively, with 19 bases between them. The germline gives CDR1 MNHNY, CDR2 SVGAGI (reference sequence). The CDR3 consists of 14 residues. The CDR3 DNA reads TGTGCCAGCACGTCGGACGGGGACCTTCGTACGCAGTATTTT. Protein product: CASTSDGDLRTQYF.

The chain employs TRBV27 and TRBJ1-2, with TRBD1 identical over 8 bases. Germline V lookup: CDR1 MNHEY, CDR2 SMNVEV (reference sequence). The CDR3 extends over 12 amino acids. V lost 7 bases and J lost 6; bases outside the gene matches: 4. CDR3 protein: CASKQGADGYTF. The CDR3 DNA is TGTGCCAGCAAGCAGGGGGCGGATGGCTACACCTTC.